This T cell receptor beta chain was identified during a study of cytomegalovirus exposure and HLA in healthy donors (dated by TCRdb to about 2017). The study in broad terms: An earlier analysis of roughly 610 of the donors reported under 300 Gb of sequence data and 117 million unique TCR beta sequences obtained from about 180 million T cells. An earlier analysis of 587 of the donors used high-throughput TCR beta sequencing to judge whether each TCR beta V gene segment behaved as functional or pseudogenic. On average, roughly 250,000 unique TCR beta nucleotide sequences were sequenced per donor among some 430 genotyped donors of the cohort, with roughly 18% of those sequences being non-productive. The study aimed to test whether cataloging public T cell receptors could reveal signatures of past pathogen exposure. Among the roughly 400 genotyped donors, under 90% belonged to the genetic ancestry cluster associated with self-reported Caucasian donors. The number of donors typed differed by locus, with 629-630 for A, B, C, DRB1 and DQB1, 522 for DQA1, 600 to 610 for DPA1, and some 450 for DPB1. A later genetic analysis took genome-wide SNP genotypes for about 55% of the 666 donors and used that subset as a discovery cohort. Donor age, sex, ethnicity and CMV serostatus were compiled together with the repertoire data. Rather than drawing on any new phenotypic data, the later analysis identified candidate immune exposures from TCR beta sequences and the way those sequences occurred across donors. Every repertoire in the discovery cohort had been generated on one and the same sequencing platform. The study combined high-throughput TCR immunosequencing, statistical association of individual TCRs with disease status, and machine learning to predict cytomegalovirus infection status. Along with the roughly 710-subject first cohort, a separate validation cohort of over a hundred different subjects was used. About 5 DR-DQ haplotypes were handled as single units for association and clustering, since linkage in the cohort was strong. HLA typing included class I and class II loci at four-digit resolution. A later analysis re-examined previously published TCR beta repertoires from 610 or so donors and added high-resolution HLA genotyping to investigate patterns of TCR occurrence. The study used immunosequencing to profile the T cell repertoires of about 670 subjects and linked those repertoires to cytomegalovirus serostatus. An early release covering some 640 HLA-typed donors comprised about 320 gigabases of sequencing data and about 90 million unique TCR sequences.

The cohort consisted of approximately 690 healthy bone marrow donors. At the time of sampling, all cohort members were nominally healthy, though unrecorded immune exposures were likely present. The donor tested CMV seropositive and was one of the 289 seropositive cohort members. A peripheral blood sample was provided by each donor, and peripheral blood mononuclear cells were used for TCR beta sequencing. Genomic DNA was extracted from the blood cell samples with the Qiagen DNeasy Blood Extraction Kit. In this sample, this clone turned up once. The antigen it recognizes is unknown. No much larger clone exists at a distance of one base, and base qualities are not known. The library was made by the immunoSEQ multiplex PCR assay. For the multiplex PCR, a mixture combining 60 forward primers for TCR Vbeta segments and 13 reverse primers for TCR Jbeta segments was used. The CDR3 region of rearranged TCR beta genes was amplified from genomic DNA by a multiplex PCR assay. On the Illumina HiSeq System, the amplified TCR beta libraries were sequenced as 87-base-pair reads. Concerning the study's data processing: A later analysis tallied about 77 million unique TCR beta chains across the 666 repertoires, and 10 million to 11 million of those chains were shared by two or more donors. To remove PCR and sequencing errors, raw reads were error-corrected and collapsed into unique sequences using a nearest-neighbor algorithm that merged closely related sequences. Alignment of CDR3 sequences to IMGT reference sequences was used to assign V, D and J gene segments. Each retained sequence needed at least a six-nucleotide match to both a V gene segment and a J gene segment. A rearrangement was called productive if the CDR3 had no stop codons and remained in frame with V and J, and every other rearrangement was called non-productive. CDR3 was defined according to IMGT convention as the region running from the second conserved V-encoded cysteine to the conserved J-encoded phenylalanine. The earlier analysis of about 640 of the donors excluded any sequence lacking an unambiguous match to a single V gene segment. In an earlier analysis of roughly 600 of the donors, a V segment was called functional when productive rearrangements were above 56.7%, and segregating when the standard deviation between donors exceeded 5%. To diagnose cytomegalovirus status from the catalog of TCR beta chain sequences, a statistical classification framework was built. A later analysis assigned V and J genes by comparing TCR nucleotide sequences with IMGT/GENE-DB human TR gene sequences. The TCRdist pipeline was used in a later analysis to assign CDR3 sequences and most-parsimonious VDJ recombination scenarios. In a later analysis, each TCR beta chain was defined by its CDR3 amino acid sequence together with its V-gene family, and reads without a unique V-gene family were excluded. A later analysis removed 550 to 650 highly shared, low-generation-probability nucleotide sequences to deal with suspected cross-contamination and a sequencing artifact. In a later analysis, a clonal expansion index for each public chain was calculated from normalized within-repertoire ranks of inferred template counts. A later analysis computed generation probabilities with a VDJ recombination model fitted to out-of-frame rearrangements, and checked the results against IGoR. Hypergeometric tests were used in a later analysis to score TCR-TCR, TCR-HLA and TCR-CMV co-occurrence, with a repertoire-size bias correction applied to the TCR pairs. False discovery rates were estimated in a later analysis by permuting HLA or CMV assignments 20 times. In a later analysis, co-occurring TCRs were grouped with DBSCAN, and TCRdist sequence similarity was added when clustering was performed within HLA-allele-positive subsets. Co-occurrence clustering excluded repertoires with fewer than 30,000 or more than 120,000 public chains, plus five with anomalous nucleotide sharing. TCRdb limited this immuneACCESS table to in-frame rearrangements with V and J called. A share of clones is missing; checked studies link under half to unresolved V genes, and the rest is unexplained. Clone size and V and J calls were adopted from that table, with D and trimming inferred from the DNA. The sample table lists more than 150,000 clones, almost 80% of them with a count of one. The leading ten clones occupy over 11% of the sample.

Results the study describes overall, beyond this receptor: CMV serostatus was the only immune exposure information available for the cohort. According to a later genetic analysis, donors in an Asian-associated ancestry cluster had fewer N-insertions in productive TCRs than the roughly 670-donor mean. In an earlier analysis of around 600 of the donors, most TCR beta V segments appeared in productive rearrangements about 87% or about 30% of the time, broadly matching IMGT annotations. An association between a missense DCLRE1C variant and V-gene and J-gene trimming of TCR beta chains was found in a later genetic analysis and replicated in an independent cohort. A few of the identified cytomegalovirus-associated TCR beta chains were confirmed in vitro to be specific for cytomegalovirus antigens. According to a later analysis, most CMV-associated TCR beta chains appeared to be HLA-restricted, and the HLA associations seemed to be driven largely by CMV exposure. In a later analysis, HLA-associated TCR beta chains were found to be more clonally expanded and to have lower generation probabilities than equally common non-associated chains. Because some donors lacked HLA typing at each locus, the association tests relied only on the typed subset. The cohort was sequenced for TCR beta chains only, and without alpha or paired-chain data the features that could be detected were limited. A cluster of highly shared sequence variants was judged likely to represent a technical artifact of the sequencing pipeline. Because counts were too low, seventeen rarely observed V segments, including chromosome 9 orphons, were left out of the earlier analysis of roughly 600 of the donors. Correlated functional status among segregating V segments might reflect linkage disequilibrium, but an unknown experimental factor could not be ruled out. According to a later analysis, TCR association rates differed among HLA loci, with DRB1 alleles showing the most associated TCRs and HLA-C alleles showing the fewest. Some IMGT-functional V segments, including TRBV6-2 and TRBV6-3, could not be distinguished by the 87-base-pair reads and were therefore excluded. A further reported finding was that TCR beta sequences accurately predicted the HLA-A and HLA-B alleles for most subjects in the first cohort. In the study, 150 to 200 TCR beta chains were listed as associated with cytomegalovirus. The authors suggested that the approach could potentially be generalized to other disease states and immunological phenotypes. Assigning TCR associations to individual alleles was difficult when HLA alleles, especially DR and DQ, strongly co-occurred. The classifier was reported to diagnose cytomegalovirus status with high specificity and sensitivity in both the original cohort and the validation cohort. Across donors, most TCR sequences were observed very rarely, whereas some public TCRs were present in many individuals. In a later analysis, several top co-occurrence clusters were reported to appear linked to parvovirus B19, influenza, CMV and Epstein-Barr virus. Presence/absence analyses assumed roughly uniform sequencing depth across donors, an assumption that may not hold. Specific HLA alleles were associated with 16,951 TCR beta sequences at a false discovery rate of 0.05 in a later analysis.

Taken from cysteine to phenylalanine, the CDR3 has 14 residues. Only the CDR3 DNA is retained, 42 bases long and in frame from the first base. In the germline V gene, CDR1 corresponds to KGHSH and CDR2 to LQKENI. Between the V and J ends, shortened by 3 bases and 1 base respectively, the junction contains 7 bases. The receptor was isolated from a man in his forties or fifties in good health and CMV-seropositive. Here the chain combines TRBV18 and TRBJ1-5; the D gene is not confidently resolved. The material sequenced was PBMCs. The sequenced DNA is TGTGCCAGCTCACCGAATCTAAGCAATCAGCCCCAGCATTTT. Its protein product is CASSPNLSNQPQHF.